This TCR beta chain appears in the sequencing data of a study of vaccination and CD4 T cells after COVID-19. Study-level information: Researchers treated cells with overlapping spike peptides taken from SARS-CoV-2, HCoV-NL63, HCoV-OC43 and HCoV-229E.

Sequenced with the Oncomine TCR Beta short-read assay was DNA taken from cultured CD4+ T cells. TCRdb processed the PCR reads anew with MiXCR; each CDR3 protein has one entry. This table holds almost 20,000 distinct CDR3 sequences, roughly three fifths found once. CDR3 length equals 14 residues. With 6 bases clipped from V and 4 bases from J, the junction kept 2 bases outside the gene matches. Germline-derived CDR1 and CDR2 are KGHDR and SFDVKD. Noted treatment: approximately 11-day PBMC culture with coronavirus spike peptide pools or control peptides (ViraFEST assay). In this sample, this clonotype turned up a few times. What it binds is unknown.

This receptor was obtained from a human donor who had recovered from COVID-19. This chain joins TRBV24-1 and TRBJ2-2, with 9 positions matching TRBD2. The specimen comprised CD4+ T cells from blood, cultured in vitro, sampled after SARS-CoV-2 vaccination. This chain's CDR3 is CATSSLAGTGELFF. The CDR3 coding sequence is TGTGCCACCAGTTCACTAGCGGGCACCGGGGAGCTGTTTTTT.